A selection of T cell receptor beta chains follows, all from one sample in a study of T cells in Graves' hyperthyroidism and ophthalmopathy. TCRdb recomputed calls from the multiplex PCR reads with MiXCR, one row per CDR3 protein. The table records about 420,000 distinct CDR3 sequences, roughly 14% of them present only once. Specimen: blood. These receptors originate from a young woman with Graves' hyperthyroidism. Each CDR3 is given without its conserved first and last residue. The D gene is left open where the match is weak.

d_call v_call cdr3_aa
. TRBV29-1 SVARAGGTYEQY
. TRBV3-1 ASSQFNEQF
. TRBV12-3/TRBV12-4 ASSLVGPQPQH
TRBD2 TRBV4-2 ASSPFGGGATDTQY
. TRBV5-1 ASSLTTGLSGANVLT
TRBD1 TRBV9 ASSVDRGNTIY
TRBD1 TRBV4-1 ASSQLSGTGVNEQF
. TRBV12-3/TRBV12-4 ASSTRTGSYGYT
TRBD2 TRBV7-2 ASSQGLAGGHEQF
TRBD1 TRBV7-6 ASSPVGQDTEAF
TRBD1 TRBV10-3 AISTGEGNTIY
. TRBV6-5 ASSYSGPGGGYT
TRBD1 TRBV18 ASSPRQGTGEQY
. TRBV28 ASSPSSGRRDEQY
. TRBV2 ASNAGSVDQPQH
. TRBV20-1 SAPGTEKLF
. TRBV27 ASSLFTRETQY
. TRBV11-2 ASGKNHEKLF
. TRBV3-1 ASSQSPPAGEQY
. TRBV20-1 SARYVGGISGNTIY
. TRBV15 ATSRDRNTIY
. TRBV18 ASSPRTGGGNEQF
. TRBV20-1 SARIIATGGLGT
TRBD1 TRBV7-3 ASSLRDRVSPLH
TRBD2 TRBV7-8 ASSRGLAGVGDTQY
. TRBV6-1 ASSRRQFSYNEQF
. TRBV11-3 ASSLHGSGTDYGYT
. TRBV12-3/TRBV12-4 ASSDGGEAFYEQY
. TRBV20-1 SARIDSYEQY
. TRBV11-2 ASSLRYTYEQY
. TRBV25-1 ASSSRDRYEQY